A single TCR beta chain is shown here with its context. This clonotype was seen a handful of times. Its antigen target is currently unknown. Base qualities are not at hand, and no much larger clone is one base apart. The data belong to a study of CD8 T cells in ankylosing spondylitis (TCRdb year 2017). Describing the broader study: The study set out to find disease-linked TCR variants by profiling T cell receptor beta repertoires in ankylosing spondylitis patients and healthy donors. The full study cohort comprised about 25 ankylosing spondylitis patients and some 110 healthy donors. Peripheral blood was sampled, and synovial fluid was also collected from ankylosing spondylitis patients.

Reading the germline V gene gives CDR1 MNHEY and CDR2 SVGAGI. V is trimmed back by 4 bases and J by 7 bases, and the junction contains 16 bases that no gene match accounts for. The CDR3 has 19 amino acids, counting the end cysteine and phenylalanine. Here the CDR3 DNA is all that survives: 57 bases in frame from base 1. The paper's findings and limits, for the study overall: The disease-linked clones showed a CD8+ phenotype and occurred at relatively low frequencies in peripheral blood. Some of the motif variants had been reported before in the synovial fluid and blood of reactive arthritis patients, a finding that suggests common disease-initiation mechanisms. The disease-linked clones were reported to be significantly enriched in matched synovial fluid samples from ankylosing spondylitis patients. A TCR beta motif of several highly homologous amino acid variants appeared characteristic of blood from ankylosing spondylitis patients.

Reads for this sample came from an Illumina HiSeq 2500. TCR beta libraries were prepared by quantitative 5'-RACE with molecular barcodes. The authors' analysis ran thus. Disease-linked TCR variants were identified with a new computational method built on a probabilistic model of VDJ rearrangement. TCRdb applied fastp at Q25 and MiXCR to the public reads, then kept only in-frame beta chains. Each CDR3 protein gets just one entry, which takes the most common genes and DNA from the rows behind it. TCRdb assigned the V and J calls; the authors' analysis was not used. The table for this sample lists tens of thousands of distinct CDR3 sequences; roughly 7.2% of them were counted only once. The ten largest clones capture roughly a tenth of the sample.

This TCR came from a male donor with ankylosing spondylitis or in good health (not recorded which). Sequenced input: blood, either unsorted or a sorted T cell fraction (not recorded which). The sequence links TRBV6-5 to TRBJ2-1; 13 bases in the middle match TRBD2. The sequenced DNA is TGTGCCAGCAGTTCCCTGACTAGCGGGAGGCTAGAATTTATGAATGAGCAGTTCTTC. Translated, this gives CASSSLTSGRLEFMNEQFF.